This T cell receptor (beta chain) stems from a study of control samples from healthy donors and cancer patients. The V end lost 3 bases, the J end lost 5 bases, and 10 bases lay between the germline ends. CDR1 SGHNT and CDR2 YYREEE come from the germline V gene (reference sequence). This CDR3 is built from 13 residues. The data were produced by immunoSEQ multiplex PCR, yet TCRdb's version contains in-frame clones alone and is incomplete. This table holds about 120,000 clones, 70% to 90% found once. Sequencing used blood. The J gene is TRBJ2-3, the V gene TRBV5-4; possibly TRBD1 for D (5 bases). The sequence was obtained from a woman aged 70-85 years in good health. This CDR3 reads CASSYPQGDTQYF. The CDR3 coding sequence is TGTGCCAGCAGCTACCCCCAGGGAGATACGCAGTATTTT.